Here is one TCR beta chain with its context. V dropped 0 bases and J dropped 6 bases, with 9 bases sitting between them. Germline assignment: CDR1 SGHTA and CDR2 FQGNSA. The length of the CDR3 is 14 residues. TCRdb keeps only in-frame clones here, not all; method: immunoSEQ multiplex PCR. Of nearly 95,000 clones listed, about 94% are singletons. This sample was taken from a study of siplizumab effects on memory and regulatory T cells. The TCR sequence derives from a human donor in good health. The J gene is TRBJ2-1, the V gene TRBV7-2; D uncertain. Sequenced sample: non-Treg CD4+ T cells sorted from blood. The DNA of the CDR3 is TGTGCCAGCAGCTTAGCAAACTCCGCCAATGAGCAGTTCTTC. Its translation is CASSLANSANEQFF.